The 19 T cell receptor beta chains reported below all come from one sample, sequenced in a study of robustness of blood B and T cell sequencing. cDNA synthesis used template switching with a 5' universal priming oligo. The template-switch oligo carried a 12-nucleotide random UMI tagging each cDNA molecule. From the PCR reads, TCRdb called clonotypes with MiXCR, one entry per CDR3 protein. Seen here are thousands of distinct CDR3 sequences, 40% to 55% observed once, and the top ten hold around a quarter. Instead of genomic DNA, mRNA was used to measure TCR beta repertoires. The material sequenced was peripheral blood. All receptors derive from a human donor in good health.

The V gene is TRBV12-3 or TRBV12-4, the J gene TRBJ1-1, with 9 bases that match TRBD1. The V and J ends lost 6 bases and 1 base, in that order; junction bases with no gene match: 3. This CDR3 contains 14 residues. Written as DNA, the CDR3 is TGTGCCAGCAGGCACAGGGGGCAGAACACTGAAGCTTTCTTT. Protein sequence: CASRHRGQNTEAFF.

The chain is built from TRBV6-1 and TRBJ2-7, with D perhaps TRBD1 or TRBD2 (5 bases each). Trimming cost V 5 bases and J 7 bases, with 18 bases left between them. The V gene's germline CDR1 is MNHNS and CDR2 SASEGT. The CDR3 runs 14 residues. The CDR3 DNA reads as TGTGCCAGCAGTCCCCGGGACCCAACACGGGAGCAGTACTTC. This sequence encodes CASSPRDPTREQYF.

Relative to its sample, this clonotype is large. The gene calls are TRBV6-1 and TRBJ1-6; no clear D gene. CDR3 length: 15 amino acids. Germline V gene lookup returns CDR1 MNHNS and CDR2 SASEGT. Trimming took off 5 bases at V and 9 bases at J, with 17 bases between the two ends. Here the CDR3 DNA reads TGTGCCAGCAGTCTCCGACTTGAAGAGGGTTCACCCCTCCACTTT. As protein: CASSLRLEEGSPLHF.

The chain uses TRBV7-7 and TRBJ2-3; a possible D gene is TRBD2 (5 bases). Per germline, CDR1 SSHAT and CDR2 FNYEAQ (reference sequence). The CDR3 is made up of 16 amino acids. V was trimmed by 5 bases and J by 0 bases, leaving 15 bases between them. CDR3 sequence: CASSLRGPTSTDTQYF. In nucleotides, the CDR3 is TGTGCCAGCAGCCTTAGAGGGCCCACTAGCACAGATACGCAGTATTTT.

This chain uses TRBV7-3 with TRBJ2-3, with 8 bases that match TRBD2. Germline loops: CDR1 SGHTA, CDR2 FQGTGA. The J segment lost 5 bases and the V segment lost 3 bases, leaving 7 bases of the junction unmatched. CDR3 length equals 15 residues. CDR3 sequence: CASSFIGGAVDTQYF. Written as DNA, the CDR3 is TGTGCCAGCAGCTTTATCGGGGGGGCCGTAGATACGCAGTATTTT.

This rearrangement joins TRBV20-1 to TRBJ2-7; D may be TRBD2 (6 bases). The V gene lost 6 bases and the J gene lost 0 bases, with 15 bases spanning the gap. CDR3 length equals 14 residues. Germline V lookup: CDR1 DFQATT, CDR2 SNEGSKA (reference sequence). The DNA for the CDR3 is TGCAGTGCCGAGACGCGGGGAAGCTCCTACGAGCAGTACTTC. Amino acids: CSAETRGSSYEQYF.

This chain links TRBV20-1 with TRBJ2-1; TRBD2 aligns across 12 bases. CDR1 and CDR2 from the germline V gene are DFQATT and SNEGSKA (reference sequence). This CDR3 is built from 16 residues. Trimming at V came to 3 bases and at J to 6 bases, leaving 9 bases not matched to a gene. CDR3 residues: CSARLAGGPGFNEQFF. The CDR3 nucleotides are TGCAGTGCTAGGCTAGCGGGGGGGCCAGGTTTCAATGAGCAGTTCTTC.

This chain links TRBV6-2 or TRBV6-3 with TRBJ2-4; D gene unclear. V gave up 0 bases and J gave up 0 bases, with 9 bases separating them. Germline CDR1 reads MNHEY; CDR2 reads SVGEGT. This CDR3 contains 16 residues. The CDR3 region is CASSYSAVIAKNIQYF. In DNA, the CDR3 is TGTGCCAGCAGTTACTCGGCAGTAATAGCCAAAAACATTCAGTACTTC.

V gene TRBV5-1 combines with J gene TRBJ1-1; no reliable D call. Germline assignment: CDR1 SGHRS and CDR2 YFSETQ. This CDR3 spans 14 amino acids. V lost 4 bases to trimming and J lost 1 base, with 11 bases between them. In nucleotides, the CDR3 is TGCGCCAGCAGCGTTGTCTCCTCGAACACTGAAGCTTTCTTT. Protein product: CASSVVSSNTEAFF.

The V gene is TRBV6-5, the J gene TRBJ2-1, with 12 bases fitting TRBD2. The CDR3 runs 18 residues. V lost 7 bases to trimming and J lost 0 bases; unmatched junction nucleotides: 10. Germline V gene data show CDR1 as MNHEY and CDR2 as SVGAGI. In DNA form, the CDR3 reads TGTGCCAGCAAGTTCCTAGCGGGGGGGCGGGGCTCCTACAATGAGCAGTTCTTC. Translating gives CASKFLAGGRGSYNEQFF.

This chain connects TRBV6-1 to TRBJ2-1; 8 nucleotides align to TRBD2. CDR3 length: 15 amino acids. Unmatched junction bases numbered 5, after V lost 5 bases and J lost 2 bases. Germline V lookup: CDR1 MNHNS, CDR2 SASEGT. The DNA for the CDR3 is TGTGCCAGCAGTCAAACTAGCGGCACCTACAATGAGCAGTTCTTC. Protein: CASSQTSGTYNEQFF.

The chain recombines TRBV12-3 or TRBV12-4 with TRBJ2-7; tentatively, D is TRBD2 (5 bases). The CDR3 loop spans 11 amino acids. Trimming took 8 bases from V and 7 from J, leaving 12 bases between them. This CDR3 is CASSTRGEQYF. The CDR3 DNA sequence: TGTGCCAGCTCTACCCGAGGGGAGCAGTACTTC.

The chain carries TRBV10-1 and TRBJ1-1; no firm D call. The CDR3 length is 14 residues. The V end lost 4 bases, the J end lost 0 bases, and 9 bases lay between the germline ends. In germline, CDR1 is WNHNN, CDR2 SYGVQD (reference sequence). For the CDR3, the DNA is TGCGCCAGCAGTGGGCAGGTCATGAACACTGAAGCTTTCTTT. It specifies CASSGQVMNTEAFF.

This clonotype came up a few times. The chain employs TRBV28 and TRBJ1-5; possibly TRBD1 for D (6 bases). Trimming left V 8 bases short and J 2 bases short, with 13 bases between. The CDR3 consists of 14 residues. From germline, CDR1 is MDHEN and CDR2 SYDVKM. CDR3 nucleotides: TGTGCCAGCTTCCGACAGGCGGGCAATCAGCCCCAGCATTTT. Translation gives CASFRQAGNQPQHF. The complete variable domain, with remaining parts taken from reference TRBV28 and TRBJ1-5, reads DVKVTQSSRYLVKRTGEKVFLECVQDMDHENMFWYRQDPGLGLRLIYFSYDVKMKEKGDIPEGYSVSREKKERFSLILESASTNQTSMYLCASFRQAGNQPQHFGDGTRLSIL.

The V and J genes are TRBV6-4 and TRBJ2-3; 8 bases map to TRBD2. The CDR3 sequence is 15 residues long. CDR1 is MRHNA and CDR2 is SNTAGT in the germline V gene. Germline trimming cut 2 bases from V and 3 bases from J; bases unmatched to any gene: 4. The CDR3, as DNA: TGTGCCAGCAGTGACGGGACTAGTGGAACAGATACGCAGTATTTT. Translating it yields CASSDGTSGTDTQYF.

This clonotype has just a few counts. The chain is built from TRBV1 and TRBJ1-5. TRBV1 corresponds to a pseudogene. The CDR3 is 13 residues long. The CDR3 sequence is CTSSQECVIRQHF. CDR3 nucleotides: TGCACCAGCAGCCAAGAATGCGTAATTCGCCAGCATTTT.

The V call is TRBV24-1, the J call TRBJ1-2; tentative D call: TRBD1 (6 bases). Deletions cut 4 bases from V and 5 bases from J, with 10 bases between. Germline V gene data show CDR1 as KGHDR and CDR2 as SFDVKD. There are 13 residues in the CDR3. CDR3 residues: CATSDPGQYGYTF. For the CDR3, the DNA is TGTGCCACCAGTGACCCTGGACAGTATGGCTACACCTTC.

V gene TRBV20-1 combines with J gene TRBJ2-7; D may be TRBD1 (6 bases). Germline-derived CDR1 and CDR2 are DFQATT and SNEGSKA (reference sequence). V lost 3 bases, J lost 5 bases, and 14 bases lay in between. CDR3 length equals 13 residues. The CDR3 loop reads CSASGATGHEQYF. The DNA of the CDR3 is TGCAGTGCTAGTGGGGCTACAGGGCACGAGCAGTACTTC.

The rearrangement joins TRBV5-1 to TRBJ2-7; 10 bases map to TRBD1. Germline V gives CDR1 SGHRS, CDR2 YFSETQ. The CDR3 runs 13 residues. Unmatched junction bases numbered 2, after V lost 4 bases and J lost 4 bases. The CDR3 reads CASSGTGDYEQYF. CDR3 coding DNA: TGCGCCAGCAGCGGGACAGGGGATTACGAGCAGTACTTC. Full variable domain (missing parts from reference TRBV5-1 and TRBJ2-7): KAGVTQTPRYLIKTRGQQVTLSCSPISGHRSVSWYQQTPGQGLQFLFEYFSETQRNKGNFPGRFSGRQFSNSRSEMNVSTLELGDSALYLCASSGTGDYEQYFGPGTRLTVT.